This T cell receptor (beta chain) came from a study of OX40 agonist ivuxolimab in advanced cancers. The wider study: Mean age approximately 66 years, range about 20 to 90; about 85% male. Antecedent anti-PD-1, anti-PD-L1 or anti-CTLA-4 therapy was permissible, with about 39% having received some.

Findings and caveats of the study: In a subset of nonresponders, normalized T-cell clonal expansion was also low.

This CDR3 comprises 13 residues. Germline V CDR1 and CDR2: SGHTA, FQGNSA. Trimming removed 5 bases from V and 8 bases from J; junction bases left unmatched: 8. About this clone: The antigen is not known.

TCRdb's table, derived via immunoSEQ multiplex PCR, lists solely in-frame clones and lacks some. The data contain some 70,000 clones, roughly 87% of them singletons. J is TRBJ1-1 and V is TRBV7-2; 7 positions agree with TRBD1. The sample was CD4+ or CD8+ T cells sorted from blood, taken in a trial of the OX40 agonist ivuxolimab. The TCR sequence derives from an adult with an advanced solid tumor such as melanoma, head and neck, liver or kidney cancer. CDR3 in DNA: TGTGCCAGCAGCACCAGGACAGGCGCCGAAGCTTTCTTT. This translates into CASSTRTGAEAFF.